The 4 T cell receptor beta chains presented below share a single source sample, sequenced in a study of blood T cell repertoires in COVID-19. Measured with immunoSEQ multiplex PCR; TCRdb has only the in-frame clones, and not every one. The data show about 190,000 clones, less than 80% seen once. Material for sequencing was peripheral blood. Receptor source: a man aged 50-59 years who had recovered from COVID-19.

The V and J genes are TRBV11-2 and TRBJ2-2; no firm D call. The CDR3 runs 17 residues. Germline V gene data show CDR1 as SGHAT and CDR2 as FQNNGV. With 6 bases removed from V and 0 bases from J, the gap between germline ends came to 17 bases. CDR3 nucleotides: TGTGCCAGCAGACACGTACCCCGCATCCCGAACACCGGGGAGCTGTTTTTT. This sequence encodes CASRHVPRIPNTGELFF.

This rearrangement joins TRBV7-9 to TRBJ2-7; possible D gene TRBD2, 6 bases. Germline loops: CDR1 SEHNR, CDR2 FQNEAQ (reference sequence). This CDR3 is built from 17 residues. Trimming took 6 bases from V and 0 from J, leaving 21 bases between them. The CDR3 sequence is CASRSLANTRSSYEQYF. The CDR3 nucleotides are TGTGCCAGCAGATCCCTAGCGAATACCAGGAGCTCCTACGAGCAGTACTTC.

The chain uses TRBV28 and TRBJ1-4, with TRBD1 identical over 7 bases. The CDR3 runs to 16 residues. Germline values: CDR1 MDHEN, CDR2 SYDVKM. Unmatched junction bases numbered 16, after V lost 7 bases and J lost 8 bases. This chain's CDR3 is CASTSHSTGVREKLFF. CDR3 in DNA: TGTGCCAGCACTTCACACTCAACAGGGGTTAGGGAAAAACTGTTTTTT. The variable domain in full, with the rest retrieved from reference TRBV28 and TRBJ1-4, is DVKVTQSSRYLVKRTGEKVFLECVQDMDHENMFWYRQDPGLGLRLIYFSYDVKMKEKGDIPEGYSVSREKKERFSLILESASTNQTSMYLCASTSHSTGVREKLFFGSGTQLSVL.

This rearrangement joins TRBV5-1 to TRBJ1-3; no clear D gene. CDR3 size: 13 residues. Germline assignment: CDR1 SGHRS and CDR2 YFSETQ. V was cut by 7 bases and J by 4 bases, with 12 bases left in between. The CDR3 coding sequence is TGCGCCAGCGCTCTGGGAGAAGGAAACACCATATATTTT. Translating it yields CASALGEGNTIYF.